This T cell receptor beta chain came from a study of T-cell reconstitution after alpha-beta-depleted transplantation in children. Unique molecular identifiers tagged the TCRbeta library. TCRdb re-analysed the PCR reads in MiXCR, keeping a single row per CDR3 protein. The sample holds 700,000 to 950,000 distinct CDR3 sequences, 15% to 20% seen once. The CDR3 runs 19 residues. Germline CDR1 and CDR2: SGHRS and YFSETQ. V was shortened by 2 bases and J by 4 bases, with 25 bases between the two germline ends. The sequence was collected from a male patient aged 10 to 17 who had a stem cell transplant for acute lymphoblastic leukemia, so the T cells may come from the graft donor. V and J are TRBV5-1 and TRBJ2-1; no clear D gene. The sequenced sample was PBMCs, mostly from graft donor cells, obtained 360 days after TCRalphabeta/CD19-depleted stem cell transplant. This CDR3 reads CASSFSRGARGPQYNEQFF. The CDR3, as DNA: TGCGCCAGCAGCTTCTCCCGAGGAGCGAGAGGACCTCAATACAATGAGCAGTTCTTC.